The clone carrying this T cell receptor beta chain was seen ten or more times. This specimen belongs to a study of blood T cell repertoires in COVID-19. Study background: From the United States, Italy and Spain came samples of acute and convalescent COVID-19. Sample material is recorded as cDNA or gDNA derived from T cells, B-cell-depleted T cells, or PBMCs.

TCRdb's table, derived via immunoSEQ multiplex PCR, lists solely in-frame clones and lacks some. The sample holds 250,000 to 300,000 clones, about 85% seen once. Source material: peripheral blood. This clonotype was sampled from a man aged 18 to 29 with active or convalescent COVID-19.

This CDR3 reads CASSLQGAEGANVLTF. For the CDR3, the DNA is TGTGCCAGCAGCTTACAGGGGGCGGAAGGGGCCAACGTCCTGACTTTC. The chain carries TRBV5-4 and TRBJ2-6, with TRBD1 matching over 9 bases. Germline CDR1 is SGHNT and CDR2 is YYREEE (reference sequence). This CDR3 has 16 amino acids. V was pared by 2 bases and J by 4 bases, with 4 bases of the junction left unmatched.